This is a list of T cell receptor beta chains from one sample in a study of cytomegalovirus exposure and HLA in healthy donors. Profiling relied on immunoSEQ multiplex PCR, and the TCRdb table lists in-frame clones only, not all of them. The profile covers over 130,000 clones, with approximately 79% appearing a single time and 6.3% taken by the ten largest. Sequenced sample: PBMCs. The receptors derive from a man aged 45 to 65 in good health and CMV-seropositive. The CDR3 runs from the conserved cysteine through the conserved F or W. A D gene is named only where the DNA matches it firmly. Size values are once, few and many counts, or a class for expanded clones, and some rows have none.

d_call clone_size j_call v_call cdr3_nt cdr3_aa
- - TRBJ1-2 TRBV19 TGTGCCAGTAGTATTCCCGCCACAGGGAGTGACTATGGCTACACCTTC CASSIPATGSDYGYTF
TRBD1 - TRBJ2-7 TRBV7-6 TGTGCCAGCAGCTTAGCGCAACAGGGGGGCGAGCAGTACTTC CASSLAQQGGEQYF
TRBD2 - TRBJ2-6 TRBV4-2 TGTGCCAGCAGCCAAGATTCGGCGGGAGGGTCTGGGGCCAACGTCCTGACTTTC CASSQDSAGGSGANVLTF
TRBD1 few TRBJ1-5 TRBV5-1 TGCGCCAGCAGCCCCGGGACAGGGAATCAGCCCCAGCATTTT CASSPGTGNQPQHF
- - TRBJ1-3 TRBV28 TGTGCCAGCACCGGATTAGGGGAATATCCCCGAAACACCATATATTTT CASTGLGEYPRNTIYF
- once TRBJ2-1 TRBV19 TGTGCCAGTAGTAGGCAACCTTACAATGAGCAGTTCTTC CASSRQPYNEQFF
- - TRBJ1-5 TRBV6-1 TGTGCCAGCAGTGAAGCCGCGGTACAGCCCCAGCATTTT CASSEAAVQPQHF
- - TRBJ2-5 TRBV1 TGCACCAGCAGCCAAGCCCCGTATTGGACTAGCGACAAAGAGACCCAGTACTTC CTSSQAPYWTSDKETQYF
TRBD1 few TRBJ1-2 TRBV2 TGTGCCAGCCGCCCGGGCAGGGGGGACTATGGCTACACCTTC CASRPGRGDYGYTF
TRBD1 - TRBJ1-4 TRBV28 TGTGCCAGCAGCCCCCTAAAGGGGGCTCGAGAAAAACTGTTTTTT CASSPLKGAREKLFF
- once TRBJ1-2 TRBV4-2 TGTGCCAGCAGCCAAGCCAGGGGCCACTATGGCTACACCTTC CASSQARGHYGYTF
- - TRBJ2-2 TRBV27 TGTGCCAGCAGTTTCGGGGGGCTGGACACCGGGGAGCTGTTTTTT CASSFGGLDTGELFF
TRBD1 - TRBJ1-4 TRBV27 TGTGCCAGCAGATTATTGACAGGGGGTAGGGAAAAACTGTTTTTT CASRLLTGGREKLFF
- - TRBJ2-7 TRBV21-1 TGTGCCAGCAGCAAAGGACTAGCGGGAGGATCAGCCTACGAGCAGTACTTC CASSKGLAGGSAYEQYF
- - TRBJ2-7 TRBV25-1 TGTGCCAGCAGTGAAATGAACGGGTACGAGCAGTACTTC CASSEMNGYEQYF
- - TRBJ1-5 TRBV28 TGTGCCAGCAGTCGCAAGGGCGGGGGAGCCCGCCAGCCCCAGCATTTT CASSRKGGGARQPQHF
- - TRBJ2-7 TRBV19 TGTGCCAGTAGCCATGTGGCAGGGGCCAACGAGCAGTACTTC CASSHVAGANEQYF
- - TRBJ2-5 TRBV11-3 TGTGCCAGCAGCATGGACAATTTAGGGACCCAGTACTTC CASSMDNLGTQYF
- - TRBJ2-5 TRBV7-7 TGTGCTAGCAGCCGGATGGGACACTCAAGGGGAGAGACCCAGTACTTC CASSRMGHSRGETQYF
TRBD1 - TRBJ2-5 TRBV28 TGTGCCAGCAGTTGGACAGGGGGCTATCAAGAGACCCAGTACTTC CASSWTGGYQETQYF
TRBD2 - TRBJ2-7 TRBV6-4 TGTGCCAGCAGTGAATCAGGGACTAGCTACGAGCAGTACTTC CASSESGTSYEQYF
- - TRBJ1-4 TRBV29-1 TGCAGCGTTGAAAGAGGAACTAATGAAAAACTGTTTTTT CSVERGTNEKLFF
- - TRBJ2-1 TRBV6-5 TGTGCCAGCAGTTACTCGAGTGGCTCCTACAATGAGCAGTTCTTC CASSYSSGSYNEQFF
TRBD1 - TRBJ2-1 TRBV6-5 TGTGCCAGCAGTTACAGGGGGCTCAATGAGCAGTTCTTC CASSYRGLNEQFF
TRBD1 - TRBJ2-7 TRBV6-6 TGTGCCAGCAGTATCGGGACAGGGGCCAGCTACGAGCAGTACTTC CASSIGTGASYEQYF
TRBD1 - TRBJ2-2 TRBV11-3 TGTGCCAGCAGAGGGACAGGGTCCGGGGAGCTGTTTTTT CASRGTGSGELFF
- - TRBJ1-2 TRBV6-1 TGTGCCAGCAGTGAAGAGGGGACGGGGGACTATGGCTACACCTTC CASSEEGTGDYGYTF
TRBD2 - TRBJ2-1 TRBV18 TGTGCCAGCTCACCCCAGACGGGACTAGCCAATGAGCAGTTCTTC CASSPQTGLANEQFF
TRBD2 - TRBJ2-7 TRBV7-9 TGTGCCAGCAGCGGGACTAGCGGGAGGAGCTCCTACGAGCAGTACTTC CASSGTSGRSSYEQYF
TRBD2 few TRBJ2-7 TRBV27 TGTGCCAGCAGCCGGGGGGGCTCGGCCCGCTACGAGCAGTACTTC CASSRGGSARYEQYF
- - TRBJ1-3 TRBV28 TGTGCCAGCTTCGGGGGGACCTCTGGAAACACCATATATTTT CASFGGTSGNTIYF
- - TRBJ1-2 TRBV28 TGTGCCAGCAGGGCTTCGGGTCGAAGCGGCTATGGCTACACCTTC CASRASGRSGYGYTF
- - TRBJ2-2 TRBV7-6 TGTGCCAGCAGCTTACAGGGGGGAGTTGACACCGGGGAGCTGTTTTTT CASSLQGGVDTGELFF
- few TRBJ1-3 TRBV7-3 TGTGCCAGCAGCTCGACAGGCTCTGGAAACACCATATATTTT CASSSTGSGNTIYF
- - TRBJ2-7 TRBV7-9 TGTGCCAGCAGCTTAGACAGTCCCGAGCAGTACTTC CASSLDSPEQYF
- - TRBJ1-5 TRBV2 TGTGCCAGCAAGGGAACAGGGCCTGCCCAGCCCCAGCATTTT CASKGTGPAQPQHF
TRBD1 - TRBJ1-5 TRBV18 TGTGCCAGCTCACCGGACAGGTCCAATCAGCCCCAGCATTTT CASSPDRSNQPQHF
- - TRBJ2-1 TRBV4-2 TGTGCCAGCAGCCAAGAAGCGACGTCCTACAATGAGCAGTTCTTC CASSQEATSYNEQFF
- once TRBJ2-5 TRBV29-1 TGCAGCGTTCGACGGGAGGGGGCGGAGACCCAGTACTTC CSVRREGAETQYF
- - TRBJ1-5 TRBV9 TGTGCCACCTGTCGCCAGGGTCAGCCCCAGCATTTT CATCRQGQPQHF